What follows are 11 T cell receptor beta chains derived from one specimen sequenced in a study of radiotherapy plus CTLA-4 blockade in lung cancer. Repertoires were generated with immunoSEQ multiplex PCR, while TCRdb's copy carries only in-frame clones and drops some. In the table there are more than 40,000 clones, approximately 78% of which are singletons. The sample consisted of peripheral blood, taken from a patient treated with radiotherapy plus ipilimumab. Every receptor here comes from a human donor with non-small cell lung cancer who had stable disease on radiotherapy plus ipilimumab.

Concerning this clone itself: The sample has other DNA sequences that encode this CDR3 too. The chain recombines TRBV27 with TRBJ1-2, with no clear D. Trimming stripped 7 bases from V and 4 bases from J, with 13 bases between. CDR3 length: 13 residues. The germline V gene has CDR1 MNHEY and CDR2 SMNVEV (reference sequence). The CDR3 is CASTGANSYGYTF. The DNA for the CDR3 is TGTGCCAGCACGGGAGCGAACTCCTATGGCTACACCTTC.

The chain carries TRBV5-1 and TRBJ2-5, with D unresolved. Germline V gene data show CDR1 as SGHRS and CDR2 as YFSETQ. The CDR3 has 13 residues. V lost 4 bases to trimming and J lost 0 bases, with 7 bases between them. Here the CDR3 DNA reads TGCGCCAGCAGCCGCAGGTACCAAGAGACCCAGTACTTC. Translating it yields CASSRRYQETQYF. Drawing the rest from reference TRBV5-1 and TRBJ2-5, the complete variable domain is KAGVTQTPRYLIKTRGQQVTLSCSPISGHRSVSWYQQTPGQGLQFLFEYFSETQRNKGNFPGRFSGRQFSNSRSEMNVSTLELGDSALYLCASSRRYQETQYFGPGTRLLVL.

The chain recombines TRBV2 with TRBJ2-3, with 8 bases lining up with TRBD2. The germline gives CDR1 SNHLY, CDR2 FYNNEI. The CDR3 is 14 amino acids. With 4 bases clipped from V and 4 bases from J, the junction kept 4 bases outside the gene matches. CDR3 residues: CASSAGGGPDTQYF. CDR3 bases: TGTGCCAGCAGTGCCGGGGGGGGCCCAGATACGCAGTATTTT. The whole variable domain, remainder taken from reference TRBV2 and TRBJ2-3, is EPEVTQTPSHQVTQMGQEVILRCVPISNHLYFYWYRQILGQKVEFLVSFYNNEISEKSEIFDDQFSVERPDGSNFTLKIRSTKLEDSAMYFCASSAGGGPDTQYFGPGTRLTVL.

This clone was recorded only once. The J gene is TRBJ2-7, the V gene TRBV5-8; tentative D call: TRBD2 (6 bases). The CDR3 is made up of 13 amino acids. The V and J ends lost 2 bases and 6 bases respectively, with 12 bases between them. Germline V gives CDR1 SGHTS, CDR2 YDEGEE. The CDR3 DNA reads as TGTGCCAGCAGCTTAACGGGAGCGGGCGAGCAGTACTTC. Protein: CASSLTGAGEQYF. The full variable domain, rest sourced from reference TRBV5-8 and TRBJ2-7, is EAGVTQSPTHLIKTRGQQATLRCSPISGHTSVYWYQQALGLGLQFLLWYDEGEERNRGNFPPRFSGRQFPNYSSELNVNALELEDSALYLCASSLTGAGEQYFGPGTRLTVT.

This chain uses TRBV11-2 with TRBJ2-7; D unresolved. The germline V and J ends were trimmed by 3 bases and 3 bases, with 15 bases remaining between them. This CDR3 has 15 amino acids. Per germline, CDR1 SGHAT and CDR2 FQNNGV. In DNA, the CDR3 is TGTGCCAGCAGCTTCGGTGTAGCCCCGGGCTACGAGCAGTACTTC. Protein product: CASSFGVAPGYEQYF.

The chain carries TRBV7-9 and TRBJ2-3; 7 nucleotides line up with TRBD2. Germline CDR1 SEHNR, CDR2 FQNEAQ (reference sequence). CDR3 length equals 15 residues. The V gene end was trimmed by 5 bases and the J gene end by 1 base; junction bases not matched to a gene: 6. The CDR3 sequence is CASSLLAVGTDTQYF. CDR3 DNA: TGTGCCAGCAGCCTGCTAGCGGTTGGCACAGATACGCAGTATTTT. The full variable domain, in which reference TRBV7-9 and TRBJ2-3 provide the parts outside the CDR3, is DTGVSQNPRHKITKRGQNVTFRCDPISEHNRLYWYRQTLGQGPEFLTYFQNEAQLEKSRLLSDRFSAERPKGSFSTLEIQRTEQGDSAMYLCASSLLAVGTDTQYFGPGTRLTVL.

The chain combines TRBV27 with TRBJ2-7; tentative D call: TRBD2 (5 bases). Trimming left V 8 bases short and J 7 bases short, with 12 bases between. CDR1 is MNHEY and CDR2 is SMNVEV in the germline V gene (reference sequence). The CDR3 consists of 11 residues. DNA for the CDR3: TGTGCCAGCGTGGGAGTGAGGGAGCAGTACTTC. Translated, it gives CASVGVREQYF.

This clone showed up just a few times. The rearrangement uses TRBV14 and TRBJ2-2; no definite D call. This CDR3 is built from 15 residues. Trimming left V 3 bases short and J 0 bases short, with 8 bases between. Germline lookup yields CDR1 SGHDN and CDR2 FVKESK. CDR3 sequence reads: CASSQVRSNTGELFF. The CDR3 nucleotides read TGTGCCAGCAGCCAGGTCAGATCGAACACCGGGGAGCTGTTTTTT.

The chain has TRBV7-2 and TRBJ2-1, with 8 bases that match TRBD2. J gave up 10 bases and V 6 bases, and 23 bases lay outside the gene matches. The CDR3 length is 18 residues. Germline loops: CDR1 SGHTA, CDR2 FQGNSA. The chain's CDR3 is CASSITPWLAGTNDEQFF. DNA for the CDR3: TGTGCCAGCAGTATCACCCCCTGGCTAGCGGGCACTAATGACGAGCAGTTCTTC.

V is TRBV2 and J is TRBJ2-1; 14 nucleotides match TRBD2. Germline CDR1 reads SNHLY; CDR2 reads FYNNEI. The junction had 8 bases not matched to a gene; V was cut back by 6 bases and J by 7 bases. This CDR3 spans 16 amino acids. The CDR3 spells CASRRLAGGPWNEQFF. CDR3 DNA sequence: TGTGCCAGCAGACGACTAGCGGGAGGGCCTTGGAATGAGCAGTTCTTC.

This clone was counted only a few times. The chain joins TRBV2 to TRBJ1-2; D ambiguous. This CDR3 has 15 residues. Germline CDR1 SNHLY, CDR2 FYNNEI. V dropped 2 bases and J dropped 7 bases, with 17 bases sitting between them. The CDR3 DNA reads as TGTGCCAGCAGTGAAAGGAGCCGGATTACCGGTGGCTACACCTTC. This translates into CASSERSRITGGYTF.